In its sample, the clone carrying this T cell receptor beta chain was seen once. What it binds is not known. These data are taken from a study of CD8 T cells in ankylosing spondylitis. General study points: Matched synovial fluid from ankylosing spondylitis patients was reported to be enriched for disease-linked clones.

Looked up from germline, CDR1 is MNHEY and CDR2 is SMNVEV (reference sequence). V lost 6 bases, J lost 10 bases, and 21 bases lay in between. The CDR3 consists of 14 residues. Molecular-barcoded quantitative 5'-RACE produced these TCR beta libraries. TCRdb reprocessed the 5' RACE reads with MiXCR, giving one entry per CDR3 protein. Among 250,000 to 300,000 distinct CDR3 sequences listed, around 18% were seen once. What was sequenced was blood, either unsorted or a sorted T cell fraction (not recorded which). The chain carries TRBV27 and TRBJ1-1; weak D call: TRBD1 (6 bases). The TCR originated in a male donor with ankylosing spondylitis or in good health (not recorded which). In nucleotides, the CDR3 is TGTGCCAGCAGCGAACAGGGCGCTTCAAGCGCAGCTTTCTTT. Its protein is CASSEQGASSAAFF.